Listed below are T cell receptor beta chains from one sample, sequenced in a study of vaccination and CD4 T cells after COVID-19. TCRdb re-derived calls from the PCR reads in MiXCR, one entry per CDR3 protein. Of 25,000 or so distinct CDR3 sequences detected, roughly 53% appear once; the ten largest clones hold approximately 2.6%. Their antigens are not known. The sequencing input was CD4+ T cells from blood, cultured in vitro. These receptors were obtained from a human donor who had recovered from COVID-19. Each CDR3 is given with its conserved first and last residue. Each record gives: D gene, J gene, V gene, clone size, CDR3 protein, CDR3 DNA. A D gene is named only where the DNA matches it firmly. Not every row has a clone size; where given, it reads once, few, many or a size class.

TRBD1 TRBJ1-4 TRBV6-2/TRBV6-3 few CASSWTGSVKLFF TGTGCCAGCAGCTGGACAGGAAGCGTAAAACTGTTTTTT
TRBD1 TRBJ1-5 TRBV7-8 once CASSLARTGFGQPQHF TGTGCCAGCAGCTTAGCGCGGACAGGGTTTGGTCAGCCCCAGCATTTT
- TRBJ1-6 TRBV11-3 - CASSLDHQNSPLHF TGTGCCAGCAGCTTAGATCACCAAAATTCACCCCTCCACTTT
TRBD1 TRBJ1-5 TRBV20-1 - CSARGTGGYNQPQHF TGCAGTGCTAGAGGGACAGGGGGATACAATCAGCCCCAGCATTTT
- TRBJ2-3 TRBV7-9 - CASSLGTSTSTDTQYF TGTGCCAGCAGCCTCGGGACTTCCACTAGCACAGATACGCAGTATTTT
TRBD1 TRBJ2-7 TRBV7-3 - CASSLTPTGFSYEQYF TGTGCCAGCAGCTTAACCCCGACAGGGTTCTCCTACGAGCAGTACTTC
- TRBJ2-5 TRBV11-3 few CASSSRLGLETQYF TGTGCCAGCAGCTCTAGACTAGGACTGGAGACCCAGTACTTC
- TRBJ1-4 TRBV6-1 - CASRWESVANEKLFF TGTGCCAGCAGATGGGAGTCAGTGGCTAATGAAAAACTGTTTTTT
- TRBJ1-5 TRBV20-1 - CSAFAEGVGNQPQHF TGCAGTGCTTTTGCCGAGGGTGTGGGCAATCAGCCCCAGCATTTT
TRBD1 TRBJ2-1 TRBV24-1 - CATSGQGASGEQFF TGTGCCACCAGTGGGCAGGGGGCGTCGGGTGAGCAGTTCTTC
TRBD1 TRBJ1-3 TRBV2 - CATNQGGNGNTIYF TGTGCCACAAATCAGGGGGGGAACGGTAACACCATATATTTT
- TRBJ2-7 TRBV7-2 once CASSFGGGLGEQYF TGTGCCAGCAGCTTTGGAGGGGGCTTGGGCGAGCAGTACTTC
- TRBJ1-1 TRBV12-3/TRBV12-4 - CASSRRARGAEAFF TGTGCCAGCAGTCGGCGGGCCCGCGGGGCTGAAGCTTTCTTT
- TRBJ2-5 TRBV11-3 - CASSARTTSETQYF TGTGCCAGCAGCGCGAGGACTACGTCTGAGACCCAGTACTTC
TRBD1 TRBJ1-3 TRBV11-3 - CASTNRGKAGNTIYF TGTGCCAGCACCAACAGGGGAAAAGCTGGAAACACCATATATTTT
TRBD2 TRBJ2-4 TRBV7-2 - CASSLTSGNLNIQYF TGTGCCAGCAGCTTAACTAGCGGGAATCTGAACATTCAGTACTTC
TRBD2 TRBJ2-1 TRBV20-1 - CSARVKLAYNEQFF TGCAGTGCTAGAGTGAAACTAGCGTACAATGAGCAGTTCTTC
- TRBJ2-5 TRBV20-1 - CSAPKGRGVQETQYF TGCAGTGCTCCCAAAGGCAGGGGTGTCCAAGAGACCCAGTACTTC
- TRBJ1-4 TRBV15 few CATSRDRTTNEKLFF TGTGCCACCAGCAGAGATCGGACAACTAATGAAAAACTGTTTTTT
- TRBJ1-1 TRBV20-1 - CSARDRQNTEAFF TGCAGTGCTAGAGACAGACAGAACACTGAAGCTTTCTTT
- TRBJ2-2 TRBV7-8 - CASSLERIGGLRTGELFF TGTGCCAGCAGCTTAGAGCGGATTGGGGGGCTCAGGACCGGGGAGCTGTTTTTT
TRBD1 TRBJ1-2 TRBV6-1 - CASREQGANGYTF TGTGCCAGCAGGGAACAGGGGGCGAATGGCTACACCTTC
TRBD1 TRBJ1-2 TRBV7-8 once CASSLLVRTGVDGYTF TGTGCCAGCAGCTTATTGGTGCGAACAGGGGTCGATGGCTACACCTTC
- TRBJ1-5 TRBV18 - CASSLTSGDQPQHF TGTGCCAGCTCACTCACATCAGGGGACCAGCCCCAGCATTTT
TRBD2 TRBJ2-3 TRBV24-1 medium-sized CATSDPAGADTQYF TGTGCCACCAGTGATCCTGCGGGGGCAGATACGCAGTATTTT
- TRBJ1-2 TRBV4-3 once CASSQDGEDYGYTF TGCGCCAGCAGCCAAGATGGGGAGGACTATGGCTACACCTTC
- TRBJ2-5 TRBV5-4 - CAASRAPGPQETQYF TGTGCCGCAAGTAGGGCCCCCGGCCCCCAAGAGACCCAGTACTTC
- TRBJ1-2 TRBV6-1 - CTSSGGVSLGYTF TGTACCAGCAGTGGCGGTGTCAGTTTGGGCTACACCTTC
TRBD1 TRBJ1-6 TRBV7-3 - CASSEAGTGNNSPLHF TGTGCCAGCAGCGAAGCCGGGACAGGGAACAATTCACCCCTCCACTTT
- TRBJ1-6 TRBV4-1 once CASSLGTASSPLHF TGCGCCAGCAGTCTCGGGACTGCTTCTTCACCCCTCCACTTT
TRBD1 TRBJ2-3 TRBV28 - CASSLGGRGPTDTQYF TGTGCCAGCAGTTTAGGCGGCAGGGGGCCCACAGATACGCAGTATTTT
- TRBJ1-4 TRBV24-1 few CATSDSGATNEKLFF TGTGCCACCAGTGATTCGGGCGCAACTAATGAAAAACTGTTTTTT
TRBD1 TRBJ2-5 TRBV25-1 few CASSAGTGLQETQYF TGTGCCAGCAGTGCAGGGACAGGACTACAAGAGACCCAGTACTTC
TRBD1 TRBJ2-3 TRBV24-1 - CATGDSRGPGDTQYF TGTGCCACCGGTGATTCGAGGGGGCCGGGAGATACGCAGTATTTT
- TRBJ2-4 TRBV6-1 - CASRWGSTKNIQYF TGTGCCAGCAGGTGGGGGTCGACCAAAAACATTCAGTACTTC
- TRBJ1-6 TRBV19 - CASRLGNSPLHF TGTGCCAGTAGACTCGGCAATTCACCCCTCCACTTT
- TRBJ2-1 TRBV6-1 few CASTMNRYNEQFF TGTGCCAGCACCATGAATCGCTACAATGAGCAGTTCTTC
TRBD1 TRBJ2-2 TRBV28 - CASNSSPGQGAGELFF TGTGCCAGCAACTCCTCTCCGGGACAGGGGGCCGGGGAGCTGTTTTTT
TRBD1 TRBJ1-2 TRBV30 - CAWSLGTGGYTF TGTGCCTGGAGTTTGGGGACAGGAGGCTACACCTTC
TRBD2 TRBJ2-7 TRBV7-6 - CASSPSGGASREQYF TGTGCCAGCAGCCCCAGCGGGGGGGCTTCTAGAGAGCAGTACTTC
- TRBJ1-1 TRBV7-2 - CASSGGARAFF TGTGCCAGCAGCGGGGGGGCGCGAGCTTTCTTT
- TRBJ1-5 TRBV20-1 few CSAMSSGGVSNQPQHF TGCAGTGCTATGAGTTCGGGGGGGGTAAGCAATCAGCCCCAGCATTTT
TRBD1 TRBJ1-2 TRBV28 few CASSLTGANSLYGYTF TGTGCCAGCAGTTTGACAGGGGCAAACTCCCTCTATGGCTACACCTTC
TRBD1 TRBJ1-1 TRBV4-1 - CASSQEVTGDTEAFF TGCGCCAGCAGCCAAGAGGTCACAGGGGACACTGAAGCTTTCTTT